This T cell receptor (beta chain) was found in a study of T cells in localized non-small cell lung cancer. The study, taken as a whole, reports: Adjacent lung held a median roughly 60 of the top 100 tumor clones.

A remark on this clone: The antigen is undetermined.

Clones were sequenced by immunoSEQ multiplex PCR, and TCRdb holds only the in-frame ones, with some missing. The table records roughly 34,000 clones, under 85% of them present only once. The V and J ends lost 6 bases and 3 bases, in that order; junction bases with no gene match: 10. CDR1 is SNHLY and CDR2 is FYNNEI in the germline V gene. The CDR3 loop spans 17 amino acids. The chain employs TRBV2 and TRBJ1-4, with 10 bases matching TRBD1. The TCR sequence derives from a male donor older than 55 with stage II squamous cell lung carcinoma. The sequences come from peripheral blood, collected before any cancer treatment. This CDR3 is CASRKGDRGSANEKLFF. The CDR3, as DNA: TGTGCCAGCAGAAAAGGGGACAGGGGATCGGCTAATGAAAAACTGTTTTTT.